This TCR beta chain is from a study of blood T cell repertoires in COVID-19. Study summary: Spain, Italy and the United States supplied samples that represented acute and convalescent COVID-19.

The CDR3 spans 19 residues. Trimming cost V 1 base and J 1 base; bases outside gene matches: 11. Germline V lookup: CDR1 SGHTS, CDR2 YDEGEE. This table comes from immunoSEQ multiplex PCR, and its TCRdb copy is limited to in-frame clones, with some not included. Of a few hundred thousand clones in the sample, around 89% are singletons; the top ten hold over 1%. Adults between about 18 and 95 years of age took part from under 25 US areas. This receptor was identified in a man aged 25 to 45 who had recovered from COVID-19. This chain joins TRBV5-8 and TRBJ2-5; 12 bases are a match to TRBD1. Sequencing was performed on PBMCs or T cells enriched from blood (not recorded which). This CDR3 reads CASSLPSVSGQGAQETQYF. The CDR3 DNA follows: TGTGCCAGCAGCTTGCCTTCCGTGTCGGGACAGGGGGCCCAAGAGACCCAGTACTTC.